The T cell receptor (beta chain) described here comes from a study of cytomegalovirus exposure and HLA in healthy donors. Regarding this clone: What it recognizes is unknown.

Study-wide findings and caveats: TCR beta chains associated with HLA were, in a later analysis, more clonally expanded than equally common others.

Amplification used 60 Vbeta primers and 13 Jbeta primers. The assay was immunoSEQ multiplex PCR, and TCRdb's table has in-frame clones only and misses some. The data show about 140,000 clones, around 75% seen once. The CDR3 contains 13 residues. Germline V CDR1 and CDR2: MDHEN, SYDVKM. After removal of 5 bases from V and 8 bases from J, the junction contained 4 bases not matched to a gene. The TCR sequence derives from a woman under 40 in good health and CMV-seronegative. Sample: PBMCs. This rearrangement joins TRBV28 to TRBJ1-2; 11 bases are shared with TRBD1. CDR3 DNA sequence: TGTGCCAGCAGTCAAGGGACAGGGGGAGGCTACACCTTC. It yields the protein CASSQGTGGGYTF.